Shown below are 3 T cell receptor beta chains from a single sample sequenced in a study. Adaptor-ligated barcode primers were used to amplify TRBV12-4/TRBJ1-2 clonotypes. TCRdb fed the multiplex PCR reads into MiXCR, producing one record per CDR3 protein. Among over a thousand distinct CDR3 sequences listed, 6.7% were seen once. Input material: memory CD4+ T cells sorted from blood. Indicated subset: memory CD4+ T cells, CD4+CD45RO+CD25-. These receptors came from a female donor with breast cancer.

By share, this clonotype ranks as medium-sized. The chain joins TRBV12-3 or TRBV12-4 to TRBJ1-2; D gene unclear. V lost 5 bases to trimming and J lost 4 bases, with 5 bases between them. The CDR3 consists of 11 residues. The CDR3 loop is CASSRSYGYTF. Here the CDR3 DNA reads TGTGCCAGCAGTCGGAGCTATGGCTACACCTTC.

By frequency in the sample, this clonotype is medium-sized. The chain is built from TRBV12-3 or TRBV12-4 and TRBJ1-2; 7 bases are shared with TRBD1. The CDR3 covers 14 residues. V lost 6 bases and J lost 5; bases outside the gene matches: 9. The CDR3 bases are TGTGCCAGCAGCCCTACTGGGACAGTATATGGCTACACCTTC. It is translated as CASSPTGTVYGYTF.

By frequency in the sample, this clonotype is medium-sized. The CDR3 sequence is CASAEQHLTPYGYTF. CDR3 DNA: TGTGCCAGCGCTGAACAGCACCTGACTCCTTATGGCTACACCTTC. The chain combines TRBV12-3 or TRBV12-4 with TRBJ1-2; D remains unclear. V shed 8 bases and J shed 5 bases, with 21 bases lying between them. There are 15 residues in the CDR3.